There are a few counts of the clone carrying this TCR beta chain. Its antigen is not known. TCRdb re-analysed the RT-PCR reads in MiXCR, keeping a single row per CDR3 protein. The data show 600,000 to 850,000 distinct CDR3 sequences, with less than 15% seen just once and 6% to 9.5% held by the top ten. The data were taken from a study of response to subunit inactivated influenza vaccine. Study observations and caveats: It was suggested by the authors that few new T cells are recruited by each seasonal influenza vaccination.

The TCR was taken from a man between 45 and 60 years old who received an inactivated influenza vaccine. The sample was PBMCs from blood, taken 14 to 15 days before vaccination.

CDR3 sequence (DNA): TGTGCCAGCAGTTTAGATTTGGGCAAAAACATTCAGTACTTC. Protein product: CASSLDLGKNIQYF. The V gene is TRBV12-3 or TRBV12-4, the J gene TRBJ2-4, with D hard to call. The V end lost 1 base, the J end lost 3 bases, and 7 bases lay between the germline ends. The CDR3 is made up of 14 amino acids.